The present T cell receptor (beta chain) was sequenced within a study of T cells in Graves' hyperthyroidism and ophthalmopathy. Study in general: Blood was drawn when the patient was first diagnosed and still untreated.

Germline CDR1 reads MDHEN; CDR2 reads SYDVKM. The ends lost 7 bases at V and 3 bases at J; junction bases unmatched: 9. The CDR3 spans 15 residues. These patients, aged 18 to 65, had recently diagnosed hyperthyroidism lasting under 2 months. Using over 8.5 ml of fresh peripheral blood, PBMCs were prepared. Amplified TCR beta CDR3 regions derived from RNA transcripts. RT-PCR in the first round (using the HTBI primer set) targeted the TCR CDR3. TCRdb recomputed calls from the multiplex PCR reads with MiXCR, one row per CDR3 protein. The data hold approximately 420,000 distinct CDR3 sequences, with roughly 13% observed a single time. At least ten counts were recorded for this clonotype. Its antigen is unknown. Findings and caveats of the study: Also found in blood were most expanded thyroid clonotypes above 0.001.

The chain links TRBV28 to TRBJ2-7, with TRBD1 matching 10 bases. This receptor was identified in a woman under 30 with Graves' hyperthyroidism. Sequencing input: blood. The CDR3: CASTPGGTGDYEQYF. For the CDR3, the DNA is TGTGCCAGCACCCCGGGCGGGACAGGGGACTACGAGCAGTACTTC.